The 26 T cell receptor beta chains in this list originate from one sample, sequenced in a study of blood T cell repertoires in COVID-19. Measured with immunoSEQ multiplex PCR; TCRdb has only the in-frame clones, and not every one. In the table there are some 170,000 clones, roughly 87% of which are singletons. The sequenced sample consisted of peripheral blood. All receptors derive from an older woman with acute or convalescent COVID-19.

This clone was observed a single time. The CDR3, as DNA: TGTGCCAGTAGTACCTACAGGGAGCCCACTGAAGCTTTCTTT. Its protein product is CASSTYREPTEAFF. The genes are TRBV19 and TRBJ1-1, with D perhaps TRBD1 (6 bases). Germline CDR1 LNHDA, CDR2 SQIVND (reference sequence). This CDR3 spans 14 amino acids. Between the trimmed V and J ends, which lost 4 bases and 4 bases, there was a span of 13 bases.

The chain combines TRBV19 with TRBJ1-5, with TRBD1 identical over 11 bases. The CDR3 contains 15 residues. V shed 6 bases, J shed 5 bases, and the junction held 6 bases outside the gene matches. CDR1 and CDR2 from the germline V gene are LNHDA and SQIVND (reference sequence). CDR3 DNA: TGTGCCAGTAGCCTAGGGACAGGGGGACATCAGCCCCAGCATTTT. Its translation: CASSLGTGGHQPQHF.

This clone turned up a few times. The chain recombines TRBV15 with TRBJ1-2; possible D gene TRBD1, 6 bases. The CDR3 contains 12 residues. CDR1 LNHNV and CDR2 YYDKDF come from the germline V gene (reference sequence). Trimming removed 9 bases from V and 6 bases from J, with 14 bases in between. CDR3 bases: TGTGCCACGGCGGGGGCCACGGATGGCTACACCTTC. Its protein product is CATAGATDGYTF.

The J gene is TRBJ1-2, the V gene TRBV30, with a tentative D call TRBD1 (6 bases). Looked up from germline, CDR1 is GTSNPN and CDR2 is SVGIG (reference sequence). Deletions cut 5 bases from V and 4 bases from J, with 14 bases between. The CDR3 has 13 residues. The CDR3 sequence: CAWAPGHGYGYTF. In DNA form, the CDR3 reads TGTGCCTGGGCGCCGGGACATGGCTATGGCTACACCTTC.

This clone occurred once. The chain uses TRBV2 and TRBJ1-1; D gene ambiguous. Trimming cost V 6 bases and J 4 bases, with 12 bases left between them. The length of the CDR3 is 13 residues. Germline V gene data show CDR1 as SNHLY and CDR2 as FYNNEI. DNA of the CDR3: TGTGCCAGCAGCAAAGGAGAGGGCACTGAAGCTTTCTTT. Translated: CASSKGEGTEAFF.

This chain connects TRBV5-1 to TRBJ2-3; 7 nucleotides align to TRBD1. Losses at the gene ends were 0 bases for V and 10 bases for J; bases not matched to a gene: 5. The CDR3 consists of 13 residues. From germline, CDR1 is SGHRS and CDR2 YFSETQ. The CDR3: CASSLARQGPQYF. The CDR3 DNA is TGCGCCAGCAGCTTGGCAAGACAGGGTCCGCAGTATTTT.

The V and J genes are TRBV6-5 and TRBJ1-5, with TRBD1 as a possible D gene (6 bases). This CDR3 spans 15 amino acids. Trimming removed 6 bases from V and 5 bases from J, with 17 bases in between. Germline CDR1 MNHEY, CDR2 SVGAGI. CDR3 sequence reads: CASRGTGTSHQPQHF. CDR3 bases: TGTGCCAGCAGGGGCACCGGGACAAGTCATCAGCCCCAGCATTTT.

The chain's CDR3 is CASSSGLAGAGELFF. The DNA of the CDR3 is TGTGCCAGCAGCTCGGGACTAGCGGGGGCCGGGGAGCTGTTTTTT. This chain joins TRBV11-3 and TRBJ2-2, with TRBD2 matching 14 bases. The CDR3 extends over 15 amino acids. Germline V gene sequence: CDR1 SGHNT, CDR2 YENEEA. The V gene end was trimmed by 4 bases and the J gene end by 6 bases; junction bases not matched to a gene: 1.

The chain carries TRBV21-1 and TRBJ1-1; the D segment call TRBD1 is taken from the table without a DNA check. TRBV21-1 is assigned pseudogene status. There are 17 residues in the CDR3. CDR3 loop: CARTLDRVRLRDTEAFF. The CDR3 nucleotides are TGTGCCAGGACCCTTGACAGGGTTCGACTTAGGGACACTGAAGCTTTCTTT.

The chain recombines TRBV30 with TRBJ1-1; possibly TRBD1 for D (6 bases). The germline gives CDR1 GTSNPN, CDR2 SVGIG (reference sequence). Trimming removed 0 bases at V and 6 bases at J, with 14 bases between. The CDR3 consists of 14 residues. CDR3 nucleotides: TGTGCCTGGAGTGTGTACAGGGAGCCGGCTGAAGCTTTCTTT. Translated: CAWSVYREPAEAFF.

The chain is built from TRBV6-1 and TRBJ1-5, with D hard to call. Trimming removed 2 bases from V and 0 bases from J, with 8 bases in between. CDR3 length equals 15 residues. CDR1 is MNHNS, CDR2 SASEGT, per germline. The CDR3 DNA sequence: TGTGCCAGCAGTGAACACTCAGGTAGCAATCAGCCCCAGCATTTT. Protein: CASSEHSGSNQPQHF.

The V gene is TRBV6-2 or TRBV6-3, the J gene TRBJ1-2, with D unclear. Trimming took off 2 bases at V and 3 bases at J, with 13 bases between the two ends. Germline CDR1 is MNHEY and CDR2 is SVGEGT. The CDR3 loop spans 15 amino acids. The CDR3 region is CASSYPRRGDYGYTF. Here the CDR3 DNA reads TGTGCCAGCAGTTACCCACGGCGGGGTGACTATGGCTACACCTTC.

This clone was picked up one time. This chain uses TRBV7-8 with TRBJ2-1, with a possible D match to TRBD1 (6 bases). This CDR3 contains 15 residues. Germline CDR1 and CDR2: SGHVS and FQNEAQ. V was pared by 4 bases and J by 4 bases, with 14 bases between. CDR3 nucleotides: TGTGCCAGCAGCTCTACCGGGACACAGTACAATGAGCAGTTCTTC. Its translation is CASSSTGTQYNEQFF.

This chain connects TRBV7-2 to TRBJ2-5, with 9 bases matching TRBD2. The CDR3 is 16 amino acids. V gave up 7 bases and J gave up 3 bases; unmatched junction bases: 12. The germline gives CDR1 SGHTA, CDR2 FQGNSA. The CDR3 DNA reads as TGTGCCAGCATCGCCCCCAGCGGGAGGCCCGAAGAGACCCAGTACTTC. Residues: CASIAPSGRPEETQYF.

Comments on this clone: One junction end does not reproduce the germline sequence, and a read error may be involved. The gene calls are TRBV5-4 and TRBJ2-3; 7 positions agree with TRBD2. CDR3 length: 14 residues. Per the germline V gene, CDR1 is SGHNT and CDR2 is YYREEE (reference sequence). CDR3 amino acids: CASTLSGGTDTQYF. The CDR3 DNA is TGTGCCAGCACCTTGAGCGGGGGCACAGATACGCAGTATTTT.

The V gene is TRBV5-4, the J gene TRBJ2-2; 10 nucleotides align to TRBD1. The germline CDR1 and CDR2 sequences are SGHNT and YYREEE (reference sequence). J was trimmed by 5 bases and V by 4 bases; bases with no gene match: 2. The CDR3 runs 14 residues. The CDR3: CASSGQGETGELFF. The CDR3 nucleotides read TGTGCCAGCAGCGGACAGGGGGAAACCGGGGAGCTGTTTTTT.

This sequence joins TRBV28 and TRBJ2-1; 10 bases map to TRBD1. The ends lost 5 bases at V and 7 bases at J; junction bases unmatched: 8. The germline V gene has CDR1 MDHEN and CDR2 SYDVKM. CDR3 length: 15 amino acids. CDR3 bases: TGTGCCAGCAGTAGTCGACAGGGGGCGTTTAATGAGCAGTTCTTC. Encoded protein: CASSSRQGAFNEQFF.

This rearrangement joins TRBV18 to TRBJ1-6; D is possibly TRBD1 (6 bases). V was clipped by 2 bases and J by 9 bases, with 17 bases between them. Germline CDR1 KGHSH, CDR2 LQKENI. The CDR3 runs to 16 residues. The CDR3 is CASSPSDSVSGSPLHF. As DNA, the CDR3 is TGTGCCAGCTCACCATCGGACAGCGTATCAGGTTCACCCCTCCACTTT. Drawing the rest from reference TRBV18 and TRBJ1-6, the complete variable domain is NAGVMQNPRHLVRRRGQEARLRCSPMKGHSHVYWYRQLPEEGLKFMVYLQKENIIDESGMPKERFSAEFPKEGPSILRIQQVVRGDSAAYFCASSPSDSVSGSPLHFGNGTRLTVT.

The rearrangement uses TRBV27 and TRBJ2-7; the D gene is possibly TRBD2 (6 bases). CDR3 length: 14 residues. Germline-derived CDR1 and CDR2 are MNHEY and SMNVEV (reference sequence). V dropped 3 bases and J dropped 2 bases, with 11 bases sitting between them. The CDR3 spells CASSFGGTTYEQYF. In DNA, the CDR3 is TGTGCCAGCAGTTTCGGGGGAACAACCTACGAGCAGTACTTC.

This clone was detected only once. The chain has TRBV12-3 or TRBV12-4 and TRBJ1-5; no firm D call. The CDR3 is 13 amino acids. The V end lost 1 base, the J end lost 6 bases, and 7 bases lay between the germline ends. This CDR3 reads CASSLGGRQPQHF. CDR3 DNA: TGTGCCAGCAGTTTAGGCGGGCGTCAGCCCCAGCATTTT.

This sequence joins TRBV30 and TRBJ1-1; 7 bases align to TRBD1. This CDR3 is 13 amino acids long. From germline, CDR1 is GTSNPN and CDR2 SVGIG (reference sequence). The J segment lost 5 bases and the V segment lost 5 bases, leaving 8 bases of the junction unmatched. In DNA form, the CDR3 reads TGTGCCTGGGGGTTAGGGGGCTGGACTGAAGCTTTCTTT. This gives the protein CAWGLGGWTEAFF.

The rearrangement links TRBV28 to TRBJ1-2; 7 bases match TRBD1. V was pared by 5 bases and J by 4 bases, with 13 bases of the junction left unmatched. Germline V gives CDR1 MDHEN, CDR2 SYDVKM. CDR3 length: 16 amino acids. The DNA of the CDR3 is TGTGCCAGCAGTCCGGGACAGCTTTCCCGGTCCTATGGCTACACCTTC. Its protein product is CASSPGQLSRSYGYTF.

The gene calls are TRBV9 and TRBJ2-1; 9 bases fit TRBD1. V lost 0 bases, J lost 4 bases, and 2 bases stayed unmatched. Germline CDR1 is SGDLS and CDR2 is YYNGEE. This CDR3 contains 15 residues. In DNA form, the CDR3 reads TGTGCCAGCAGCGTAGGAGACAGGGGGTACAATGAGCAGTTCTTC. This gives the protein CASSVGDRGYNEQFF.

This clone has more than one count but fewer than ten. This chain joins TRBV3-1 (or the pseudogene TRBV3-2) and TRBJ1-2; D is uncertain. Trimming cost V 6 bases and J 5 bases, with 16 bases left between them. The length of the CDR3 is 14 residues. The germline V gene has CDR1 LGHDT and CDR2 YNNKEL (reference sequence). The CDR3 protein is CASRKIGVGYGYTF. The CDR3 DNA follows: TGTGCCAGCAGAAAGATCGGGGTCGGGTATGGCTACACCTTC.

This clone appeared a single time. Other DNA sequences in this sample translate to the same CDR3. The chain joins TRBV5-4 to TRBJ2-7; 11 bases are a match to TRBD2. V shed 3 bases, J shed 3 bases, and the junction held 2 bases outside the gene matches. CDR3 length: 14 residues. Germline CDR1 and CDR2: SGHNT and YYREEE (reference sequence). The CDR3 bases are TGTGCCAGCAGCTCCGGGACTAGCGGCTACGAGCAGTACTTC. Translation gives CASSSGTSGYEQYF.

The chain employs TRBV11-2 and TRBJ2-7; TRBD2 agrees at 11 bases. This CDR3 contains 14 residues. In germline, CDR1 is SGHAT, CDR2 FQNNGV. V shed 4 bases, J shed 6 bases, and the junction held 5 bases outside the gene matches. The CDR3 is CASSSGLAGPEQYF. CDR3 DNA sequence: TGTGCCAGCAGCTCAGGACTAGCGGGTCCCGAGCAGTACTTC.